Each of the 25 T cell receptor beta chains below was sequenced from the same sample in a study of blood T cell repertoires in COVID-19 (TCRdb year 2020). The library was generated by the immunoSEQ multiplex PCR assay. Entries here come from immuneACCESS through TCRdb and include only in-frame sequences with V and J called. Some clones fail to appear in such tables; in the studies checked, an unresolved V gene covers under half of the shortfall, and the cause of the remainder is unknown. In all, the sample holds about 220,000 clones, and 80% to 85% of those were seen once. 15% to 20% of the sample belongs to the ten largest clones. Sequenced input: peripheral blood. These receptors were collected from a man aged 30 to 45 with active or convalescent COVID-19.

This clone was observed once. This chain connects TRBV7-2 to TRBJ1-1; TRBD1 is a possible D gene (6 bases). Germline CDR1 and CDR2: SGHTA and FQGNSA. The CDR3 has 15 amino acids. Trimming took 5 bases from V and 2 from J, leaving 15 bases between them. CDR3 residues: CASSTRQVVNTEAFF. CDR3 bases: TGTGCCAGCAGCACGAGACAGGTCGTCAACACTGAAGCTTTCTTT. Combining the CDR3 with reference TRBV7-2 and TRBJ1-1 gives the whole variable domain GAGVSQSPSNKVTEKGKDVELRCDPISGHTALYWYRQSLGQGLEFLIYFQGNSAPDKSGLPSDRFSAERTGGSVSTLTIQRTQQEDSAVYLCASSTRQVVNTEAFFGQGTRLTVV.

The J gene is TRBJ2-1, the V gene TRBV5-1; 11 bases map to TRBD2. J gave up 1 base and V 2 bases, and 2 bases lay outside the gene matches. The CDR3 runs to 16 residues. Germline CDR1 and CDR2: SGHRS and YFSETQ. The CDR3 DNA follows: TGCGCCAGCAGCTTACTAGCGGGAGTTTCCTACAATGAGCAGTTCTTC. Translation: CASSLLAGVSYNEQFF. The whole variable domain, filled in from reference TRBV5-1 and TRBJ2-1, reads KAGVTQTPRYLIKTRGQQVTLSCSPISGHRSVSWYQQTPGQGLQFLFEYFSETQRNKGNFPGRFSGRQFSNSRSEMNVSTLELGDSALYLCASSLLAGVSYNEQFFGPGTRLTVL.

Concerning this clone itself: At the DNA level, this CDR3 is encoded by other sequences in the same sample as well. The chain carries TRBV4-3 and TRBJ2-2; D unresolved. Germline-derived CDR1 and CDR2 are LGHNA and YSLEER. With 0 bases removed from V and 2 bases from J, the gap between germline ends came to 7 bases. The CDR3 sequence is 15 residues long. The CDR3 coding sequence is TGCGCCAGCAGCCAAGATGCGAGAAACACCGGGGAGCTGTTTTTT. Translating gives CASSQDARNTGELFF.

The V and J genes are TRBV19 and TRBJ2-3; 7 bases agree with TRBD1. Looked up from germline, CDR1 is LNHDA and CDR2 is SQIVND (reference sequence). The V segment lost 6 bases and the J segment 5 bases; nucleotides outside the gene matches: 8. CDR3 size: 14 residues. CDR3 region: CASSPRQGGDTQYF. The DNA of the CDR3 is TGTGCCAGTAGCCCCCGACAGGGCGGAGATACGCAGTATTTT.

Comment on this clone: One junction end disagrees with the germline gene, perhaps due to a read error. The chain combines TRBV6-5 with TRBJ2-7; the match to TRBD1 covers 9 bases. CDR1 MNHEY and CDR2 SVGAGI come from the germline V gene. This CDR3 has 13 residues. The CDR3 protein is CASSSGTGFKVHF. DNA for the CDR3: TGTGCCAGCAGTTCCGGGACAGGGTTTAAGGTGCACTTC.

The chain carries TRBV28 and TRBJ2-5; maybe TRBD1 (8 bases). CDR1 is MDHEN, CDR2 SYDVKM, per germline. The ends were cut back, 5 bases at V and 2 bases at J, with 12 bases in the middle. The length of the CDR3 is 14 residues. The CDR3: CASSQQGGQETQYF. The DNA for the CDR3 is TGTGCCAGCAGTCAACAGGGGGGGCAAGAGACCCAGTACTTC.

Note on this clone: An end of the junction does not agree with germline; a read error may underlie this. Here the CDR3 DNA reads TGTGCCACCAGTGATGGGACAGTCCAGCGCCAGCATTTT. Translating it yields CATSDGTVQRQHF. The chain is built from TRBV24-1 and TRBJ1-5; 7 positions agree with TRBD1. In germline, CDR1 is KGHDR, CDR2 SFDVKD. The CDR3 loop spans 13 amino acids.

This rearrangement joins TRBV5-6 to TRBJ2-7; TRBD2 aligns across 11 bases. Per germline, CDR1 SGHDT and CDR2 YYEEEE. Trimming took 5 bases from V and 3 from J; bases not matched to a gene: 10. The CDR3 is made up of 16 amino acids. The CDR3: CASSPTLAGGIYEQYF. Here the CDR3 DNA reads TGTGCCAGCAGTCCGACCCTAGCGGGAGGAATCTACGAGCAGTACTTC.

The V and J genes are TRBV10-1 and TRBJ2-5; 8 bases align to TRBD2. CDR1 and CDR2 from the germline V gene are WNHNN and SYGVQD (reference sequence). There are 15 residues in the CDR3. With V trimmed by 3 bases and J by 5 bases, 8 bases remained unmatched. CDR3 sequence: CASSDLAGGAETQYF. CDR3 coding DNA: TGCGCCAGCAGTGACCTCGCGGGGGGCGCCGAGACCCAGTACTTC.

CDR3 in amino acids: CASSLGQGGATNEKLFF. CDR3 DNA sequence: TGTGCCAGCAGCTTAGGACAGGGCGGGGCAACTAATGAAAAACTGTTTTTT. The chain uses TRBV7-2 and TRBJ1-4; 7 nucleotides agree with TRBD1. The CDR3 is made up of 17 amino acids. The germline V gene has CDR1 SGHTA and CDR2 FQGNSA. V gave up 1 base and J gave up 0 bases; unmatched junction bases: 5.

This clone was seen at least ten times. DNA of the CDR3: TGTGCCAGCAGCCCGACAGGGAGAGGCTACACCTTC. This sequence encodes CASSPTGRGYTF. V and J are TRBV27 and TRBJ1-2, with 7 bases lining up with TRBD1. The V gene's germline CDR1 is MNHEY and CDR2 SMNVEV (reference sequence). The CDR3 totals 12 residues. The J segment lost 8 bases and the V segment lost 6 bases, leaving 6 bases of the junction unmatched.

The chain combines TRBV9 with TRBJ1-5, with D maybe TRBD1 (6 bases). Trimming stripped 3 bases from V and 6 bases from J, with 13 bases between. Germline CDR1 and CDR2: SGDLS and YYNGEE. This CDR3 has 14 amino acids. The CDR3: CASSAGTRGQPQHF. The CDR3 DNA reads TGTGCCAGCAGCGCCGGGACAAGGGGTCAGCCCCAGCATTTT.

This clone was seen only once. The CDR3 sequence: CASSQESPSGGPLNEQFF. DNA of the CDR3: TGCGCCAGCAGCCAAGAGTCCCCTAGCGGGGGGCCGCTAAATGAGCAGTTCTTC. This rearrangement joins TRBV4-3 to TRBJ2-1; 11 positions agree with TRBD2. Germline values: CDR1 LGHNA, CDR2 YSLEER. The V and J ends lost 0 bases and 7 bases, in that order; junction bases with no gene match: 11. The CDR3 runs 18 residues.

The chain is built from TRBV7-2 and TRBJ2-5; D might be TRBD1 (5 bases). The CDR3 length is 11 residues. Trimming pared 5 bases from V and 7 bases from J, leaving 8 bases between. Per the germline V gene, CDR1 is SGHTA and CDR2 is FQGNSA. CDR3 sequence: CASSDTGTQYF. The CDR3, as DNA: TGTGCCAGCAGCGACACAGGGACCCAGTACTTC. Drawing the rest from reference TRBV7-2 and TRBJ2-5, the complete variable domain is GAGVSQSPSNKVTEKGKDVELRCDPISGHTALYWYRQSLGQGLEFLIYFQGNSAPDKSGLPSDRFSAERTGGSVSTLTIQRTQQEDSAVYLCASSDTGTQYFGPGTRLLVL.

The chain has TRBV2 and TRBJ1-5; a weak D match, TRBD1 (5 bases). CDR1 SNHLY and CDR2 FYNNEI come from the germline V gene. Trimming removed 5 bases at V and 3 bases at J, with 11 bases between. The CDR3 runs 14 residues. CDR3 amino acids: CASSKDRANQPQHF. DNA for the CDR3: TGTGCCAGCAGTAAAGACAGAGCCAATCAGCCCCAGCATTTT.

For the CDR3, the DNA is TGTGCCAGCAGCTCTACCACAGGGTCCTCCTACAATGAGCAGTTCTTC. This gives the protein CASSSTTGSSYNEQFF. The genes are TRBV11-2 and TRBJ2-1; weak D call: TRBD1 (6 bases). The CDR3 spans 16 residues. Trimming removed 4 bases at V and 0 bases at J, with 13 bases between. Looked up from germline, CDR1 is SGHAT and CDR2 is FQNNGV.

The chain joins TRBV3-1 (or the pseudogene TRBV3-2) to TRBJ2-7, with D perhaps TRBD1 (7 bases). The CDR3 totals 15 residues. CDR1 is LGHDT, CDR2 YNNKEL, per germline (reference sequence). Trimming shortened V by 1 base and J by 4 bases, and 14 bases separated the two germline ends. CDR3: CASSQGQGGKYEQYF. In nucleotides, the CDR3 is TGTGCCAGCAGCCAAGGACAGGGAGGCAAATACGAGCAGTACTTC.

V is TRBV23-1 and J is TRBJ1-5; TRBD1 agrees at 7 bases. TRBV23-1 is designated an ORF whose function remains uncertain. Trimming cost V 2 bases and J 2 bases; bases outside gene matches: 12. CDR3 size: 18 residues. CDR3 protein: CASSQTVWAGGGNQPQHF. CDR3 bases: TGCGCCAGCAGTCAAACCGTCTGGGCAGGGGGAGGCAATCAGCCCCAGCATTTT.

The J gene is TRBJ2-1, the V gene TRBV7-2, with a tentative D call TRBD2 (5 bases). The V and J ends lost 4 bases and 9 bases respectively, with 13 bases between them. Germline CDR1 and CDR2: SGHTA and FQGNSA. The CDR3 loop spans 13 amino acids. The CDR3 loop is CASSWGARGEQFF. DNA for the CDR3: TGTGCCAGCAGCTGGGGAGCCCGGGGTGAGCAGTTCTTC.

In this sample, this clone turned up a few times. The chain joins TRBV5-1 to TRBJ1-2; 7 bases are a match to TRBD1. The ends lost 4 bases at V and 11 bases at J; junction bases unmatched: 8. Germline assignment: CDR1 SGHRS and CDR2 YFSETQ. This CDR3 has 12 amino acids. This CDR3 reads CASSEDRFLYTF. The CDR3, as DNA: TGCGCCAGCAGCGAGGACAGGTTTTTATACACCTTC.

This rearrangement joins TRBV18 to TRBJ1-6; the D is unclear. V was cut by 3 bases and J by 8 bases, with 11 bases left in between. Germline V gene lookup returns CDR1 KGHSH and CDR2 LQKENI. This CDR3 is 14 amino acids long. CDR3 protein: CASSPRGDDSPLHF. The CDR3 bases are TGTGCCAGCTCACCCCGCGGCGACGATTCACCCCTCCACTTT. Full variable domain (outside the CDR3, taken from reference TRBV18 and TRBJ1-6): NAGVMQNPRHLVRRRGQEARLRCSPMKGHSHVYWYRQLPEEGLKFMVYLQKENIIDESGMPKERFSAEFPKEGPSILRIQQVVRGDSAAYFCASSPRGDDSPLHFGNGTRLTVT.

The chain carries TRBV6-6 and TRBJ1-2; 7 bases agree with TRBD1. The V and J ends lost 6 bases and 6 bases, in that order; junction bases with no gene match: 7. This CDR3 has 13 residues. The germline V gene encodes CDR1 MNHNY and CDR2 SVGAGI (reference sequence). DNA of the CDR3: TGTGCCAGCAGCCAGGGGGTATTGAATGGCTACACCTTC. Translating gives CASSQGVLNGYTF.

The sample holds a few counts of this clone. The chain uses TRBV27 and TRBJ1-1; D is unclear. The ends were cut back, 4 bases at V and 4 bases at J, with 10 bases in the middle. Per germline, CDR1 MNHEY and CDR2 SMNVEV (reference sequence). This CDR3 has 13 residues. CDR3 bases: TGTGCCAGCAGTTCGTGGGGAGGCACTGAAGCTTTCTTT. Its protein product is CASSSWGGTEAFF.

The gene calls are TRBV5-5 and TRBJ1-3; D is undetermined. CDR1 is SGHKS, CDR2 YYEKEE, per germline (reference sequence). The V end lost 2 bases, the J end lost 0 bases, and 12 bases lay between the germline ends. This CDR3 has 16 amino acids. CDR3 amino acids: CASSLLASLSGNTIYF. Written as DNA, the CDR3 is TGTGCCAGCAGCTTACTTGCGTCCCTCTCTGGAAACACCATATATTTT.

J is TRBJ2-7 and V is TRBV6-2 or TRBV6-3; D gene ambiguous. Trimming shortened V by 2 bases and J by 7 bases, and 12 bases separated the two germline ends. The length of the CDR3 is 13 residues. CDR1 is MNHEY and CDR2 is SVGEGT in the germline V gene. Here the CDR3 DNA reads TGTGCCAGCAGTTACGGGCCCATTACGGAGCAGTACTTC. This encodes CASSYGPITEQYF.